The TCR beta chain described here comes from a study of T cells in Graves' hyperthyroidism and ophthalmopathy. Study-wide results and caveats: In the blood, most expanded thyroid clonotypes above 0.001 appeared as well.

In this sample, this clonotype turned up many times. Antigen unknown. RNA transcripts gave rise to amplified TCR beta CDR3 regions. First-round RT-PCR with HTBI primers amplified the TCR CDR3 region. MiXCR, applied by TCRdb to the multiplex PCR reads, yields one record per CDR3 protein. The data contain under 350,000 distinct CDR3 sequences, 15% to 20% of them singletons. Trimming pared 4 bases from V and 2 bases from J, leaving 19 bases between. This CDR3 comprises 17 residues. CDR1 is MNHEY, CDR2 SVGEGT, per germline. At least 3 on the Clinical Activity Score was recorded for ophthalmopathy patients, who also had NOSPECS grade at least 4 and duration under 3 months. Any patient presenting with uncontrolled infection, other autoimmune disease, pregnancy or lactation was left out.

This sequence originates from a woman aged 55-69 years with Graves' ophthalmopathy. What was sequenced was blood. The rearrangement uses TRBV6-2 or TRBV6-3 and TRBJ2-3, with D possibly being TRBD2 (6 bases). CDR3 sequence: CASSWGWTTPYTDTQYF. CDR3 DNA: TGTGCCAGCAGTTGGGGCTGGACTACCCCATACACAGATACGCAGTATTTT.